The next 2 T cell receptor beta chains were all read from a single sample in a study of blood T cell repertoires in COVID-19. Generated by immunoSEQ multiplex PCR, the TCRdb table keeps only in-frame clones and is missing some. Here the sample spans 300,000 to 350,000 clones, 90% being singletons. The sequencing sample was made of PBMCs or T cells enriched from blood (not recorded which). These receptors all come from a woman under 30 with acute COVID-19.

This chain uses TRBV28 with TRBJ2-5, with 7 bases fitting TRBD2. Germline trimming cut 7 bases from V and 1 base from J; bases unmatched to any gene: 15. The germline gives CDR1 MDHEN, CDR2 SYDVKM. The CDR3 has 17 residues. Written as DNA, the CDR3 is TGTGCCAGCAAAACATACTCGGGAGGCGAGATCCAAGAGACCCAGTACTTC. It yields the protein CASKTYSGGEIQETQYF.

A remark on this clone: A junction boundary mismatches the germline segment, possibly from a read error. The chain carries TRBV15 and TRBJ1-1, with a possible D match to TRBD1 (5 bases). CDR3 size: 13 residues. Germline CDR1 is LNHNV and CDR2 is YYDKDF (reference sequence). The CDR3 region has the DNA TGTGCCACCCAACCCCGAAGGGGTCCTCCCCCCTTTTTT. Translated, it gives CATQPRRGPPPFF.